These 32 T cell receptor beta chains were sequenced from one sample in a study of blood T cell repertoires in COVID-19. The table came from immunoSEQ multiplex PCR; TCRdb's copy has only in-frame clones and leaves some out. Here the sample spans approximately 70,000 clones, roughly 84% being singletons. The sample taken for sequencing was peripheral blood. The receptors stem from a man in his forties or fifties with active COVID-19.

This clone was found once. The chain employs TRBV5-1 and TRBJ1-2, with TRBD1 as a possible D gene (6 bases). This CDR3 region has 15 residues. Between the trimmed V and J ends, which lost 0 bases and 0 bases, there was a span of 9 bases. CDR1 SGHRS and CDR2 YFSETQ come from the germline V gene. The CDR3 coding sequence is TGCGCCAGCAGCTTGGGGACAGCCTCTAACTATGGCTACACCTTC. Its protein product is CASSLGTASNYGYTF.

The chain is built from TRBV28 and TRBJ2-7, with TRBD1 as a possible D gene (5 bases). The CDR3 length is 13 residues. The ends were cut back, 10 bases at V and 7 bases at J, with 20 bases in the middle. The germline V gene has CDR1 MDHEN and CDR2 SYDVKM. The CDR3 reads CATGRQGPREQYF. Here the CDR3 DNA reads TGTGCCACTGGGCGGCAGGGTCCTAGGGAGCAGTACTTC.

This chain connects TRBV9 to TRBJ1-2; TRBD1 agrees at 8 bases. The CDR3 runs 15 residues. The J segment lost 6 bases and the V segment lost 4 bases, leaving 11 bases of the junction unmatched. CDR1 and CDR2 (germline): SGDLS, YYNGEE. The CDR3 protein is CASSPDRARMNGYTF. The CDR3 DNA reads TGTGCCAGCAGCCCGGACAGGGCCCGGATGAATGGCTACACCTTC.

The chain couples TRBV19 to TRBJ1-5; D gene ambiguous. Per germline, CDR1 LNHDA and CDR2 SQIVND (reference sequence). Deletions cut 1 base from V and 6 bases from J, with 13 bases between. CDR3 length: 15 residues. This CDR3 reads CASSIVAGEGQPQHF. In DNA, the CDR3 is TGTGCCAGTAGTATAGTCGCAGGCGAGGGTCAGCCCCAGCATTTT.

The rearrangement links TRBV5-6 to TRBJ2-3; 11 bases fit TRBD2. This CDR3 comprises 16 residues. The V and J ends lost 7 bases and 5 bases, in that order; junction bases with no gene match: 12. Germline V gene data show CDR1 as SGHDT and CDR2 as YYEEEE. The CDR3 is CASSLQTSGAGDTQYF. The CDR3 nucleotides are TGTGCCAGCTCCCTCCAGACTAGCGGGGCGGGAGATACGCAGTATTTT. The entire variable domain, with the rest obtained from reference TRBV5-6 and TRBJ2-3, is as follows: DAGVTQSPTHLIKTRGQQVTLRCSPKSGHDTVSWYQQALGQGPQFIFQYYEEEERQRGNFPDRFSGHQFPNYSSELNVNALLLGDSALYLCASSLQTSGAGDTQYFGPGTRLTVL.

This chain connects TRBV30 to TRBJ2-1; D is ambiguous. Germline lookup yields CDR1 GTSNPN and CDR2 SVGIG (reference sequence). V lost 0 bases and J lost 5, with 11 bases in between. The CDR3 totals 14 residues. Here the CDR3 DNA reads TGTGCCTGGAGTGTACTGTCCTTCAACAATGAGCAGTTCTTC. It is translated as CAWSVLSFNNEQFF. Combining the CDR3 with reference TRBV30 and TRBJ2-1 gives the whole variable domain SQTIHQWPATLVQPVGSPLSLECTVEGTSNPNLYWYRQAAGRGLQLLFYSVGIGQISSEVPQNLSASRPQDRQFILSSKKLLLSDSGFYLCAWSVLSFNNEQFFGPGTRLTVL.

V is TRBV4-3 and J is TRBJ1-2; D uncertain. This CDR3 spans 16 amino acids. Trimming took off 0 bases at V and 5 bases at J, with 16 bases between the two ends. Germline V gene lookup returns CDR1 LGHNA and CDR2 YSLEER. This chain's CDR3 is CASSQDQAPTAYGYTF. The CDR3 nucleotides read TGCGCCAGCAGCCAAGATCAGGCGCCGACGGCGTATGGCTACACCTTC.

The chain uses TRBV19 and TRBJ2-1; 11 nucleotides align to TRBD2. This CDR3 comprises 16 residues. Germline V gene sequence: CDR1 LNHDA, CDR2 SQIVND (reference sequence). V shed 4 bases and J 8 bases; nucleotides not matched to a gene: 10. The chain's CDR3 is CASSTQTSGIGDEQFF. The CDR3 nucleotides are TGTGCCAGTAGTACCCAGACTAGCGGGATAGGCGATGAGCAGTTCTTC. The full variable domain, its missing parts supplied by reference TRBV19 and TRBJ2-1, is DGGITQSPKYLFRKEGQNVTLSCEQNLNHDAMYWYRQDPGQGLRLIYYSQIVNDFQKGDIAEGYSVSREKKESFPLTVTSAQKNPTAFYLCASSTQTSGIGDEQFFGPGTRLTVL.

The chain couples TRBV3-1 (or the pseudogene TRBV3-2) to TRBJ1-1; D unresolved. Between the trimmed V and J ends, which lost 1 base and 1 base, there was a span of 10 bases. The CDR3 runs to 15 residues. The V gene's germline CDR1 is LGHDT and CDR2 YNNKEL (reference sequence). CDR3 bases: TGTGCCAGCAGCCAAGCGGAGAAAGGGAACACTGAAGCTTTCTTT. Protein product: CASSQAEKGNTEAFF.

The chain combines TRBV5-4 with TRBJ2-1; D unclear. This CDR3 is built from 15 residues. Germline CDR1 is SGHNT and CDR2 is YYREEE (reference sequence). V was pared by 4 bases and J by 0 bases, with 11 bases between. CDR3 in amino acids: CASSPDWSSYNEQFF. The CDR3 DNA sequence: TGTGCCAGCAGCCCCGACTGGAGCTCCTACAATGAGCAGTTCTTC.

This clone appeared a single time. DNA for the CDR3: TGTGCCAGCAGCATACTAGCGGGGGGGCCCCCAGGAGAGACCCAGTACTTC. This gives the protein CASSILAGGPPGETQYF. This sequence joins TRBV5-6 and TRBJ2-5, with 13 nucleotides matching TRBD2. The CDR3 is made up of 17 amino acids. The germline CDR1 and CDR2 sequences are SGHDT and YYEEEE. The junction had 10 bases not matched to a gene; V was cut back by 4 bases and J by 4 bases. The full variable domain, in which reference TRBV5-6 and TRBJ2-5 provide the parts outside the CDR3, is DAGVTQSPTHLIKTRGQQVTLRCSPKSGHDTVSWYQQALGQGPQFIFQYYEEEERQRGNFPDRFSGHQFPNYSSELNVNALLLGDSALYLCASSILAGGPPGETQYFGPGTRLLVL.

This clone was seen once. The genes are TRBV19 and TRBJ1-2; 8 bases agree with TRBD1. The junction had 9 bases not matched to a gene; V was cut back by 8 bases and J by 7 bases. This CDR3 has 13 amino acids. Germline CDR1 and CDR2: LNHDA and SQIVND (reference sequence). This chain's CDR3 is CASFGQGEAGYTF. CDR3 sequence (DNA): TGTGCCAGTTTCGGACAGGGCGAAGCTGGCTACACCTTC. Filled out from reference TRBV19 and TRBJ1-2, the complete variable domain reads DGGITQSPKYLFRKEGQNVTLSCEQNLNHDAMYWYRQDPGQGLRLIYYSQIVNDFQKGDIAEGYSVSREKKESFPLTVTSAQKNPTAFYLCASFGQGEAGYTFGSGTRLTVV.

The V call is TRBV28, the J call TRBJ1-1; D call uncertain. CDR3 size: 14 residues. Germline values: CDR1 MDHEN, CDR2 SYDVKM. V gave up 7 bases and J gave up 4 bases, with 16 bases separating them. For the CDR3, the DNA is TGTGCCAGCACCCGTCTCGGGTCCGGCACTGAAGCTTTCTTT. Translated: CASTRLGSGTEAFF.

This clone was found once. The rearrangement links TRBV11-2 to TRBJ2-1; 10 nucleotides match TRBD2. This CDR3 has 15 amino acids. Trimming took 1 base from V and 5 from J; bases not matched to a gene: 2. The germline CDR1 and CDR2 sequences are SGHAT and FQNNGV. The CDR3 region is CASSLGTSGDNEQFF. CDR3 bases: TGTGCCAGCAGCTTAGGGACTAGCGGAGACAATGAGCAGTTCTTC.

The chain is built from TRBV19 and TRBJ1-1, with D possibly TRBD1 on 5 matching bases. The CDR3 has 17 residues. The germline V gene encodes CDR1 LNHDA and CDR2 SQIVND (reference sequence). V lost 3 bases and J 7 bases, leaving 24 bases between the germline ends. The CDR3 here is CASSILSGGSRGGEAFF. The CDR3 DNA reads as TGTGCCAGTAGTATCCTTAGTGGGGGGAGTAGAGGTGGTGAAGCTTTCTTT.

The chain recombines TRBV5-4 with TRBJ2-6, with unresolved D. The V gene lost 1 base and the J gene lost 4 bases, with 6 bases spanning the gap. The CDR3 has 14 residues. Per germline, CDR1 SGHNT and CDR2 YYREEE (reference sequence). The CDR3 protein is CASSLYEGANVLTF. The CDR3 nucleotides are TGTGCCAGCAGCTTGTACGAGGGGGCCAACGTCCTGACTTTC.

This rearrangement joins TRBV28 to TRBJ1-2, with 8 bases that match TRBD1. CDR3 length: 17 amino acids. The V gene end was trimmed by 5 bases and the J gene end by 5 bases; junction bases not matched to a gene: 16. CDR1 and CDR2 from the germline V gene are MDHEN and SYDVKM. The CDR3 nucleotides are TGTGCCAGCAGTCCCCGGGACAGGTCCACCGAACCGTATGGCTACACCTTC. Its protein is CASSPRDRSTEPYGYTF.

This clone was seen only a few times. The J gene is TRBJ2-7, the V gene TRBV7-2; possible D gene TRBD1, 6 bases. This CDR3 has 13 amino acids. V was cut by 6 bases and J by 5 bases, with 14 bases left in between. Germline V gene lookup returns CDR1 SGHTA and CDR2 FQGNSA. The CDR3 DNA reads TGTGCCAGCAGTCGGACAGTTTCAGACGAGCAGTACTTC. Its translation is CASSRTVSDEQYF.

The chain joins TRBV24-1 to TRBJ2-3, with TRBD2 identical over 10 bases. Germline V CDR1 and CDR2: KGHDR, SFDVKD. V lost 3 bases to trimming and J lost 3 bases; unmatched junction nucleotides: 8. CDR3 length equals 17 residues. The CDR3 region has the DNA TGTGCCACCAGTGATCCCAGAGCGGGAGGGCGGACAGATACGCAGTATTTT. This codes for CATSDPRAGGRTDTQYF.

This clone was recorded only once. The chain links TRBV14 to TRBJ1-2; maybe TRBD1 (6 bases). Germline V gene data show CDR1 as SGHDN and CDR2 as FVKESK. CDR3 length equals 13 residues. The V gene lost 3 bases and the J gene lost 7 bases, with 12 bases spanning the gap. CDR3 loop: CASSQRGRTGYTF. The CDR3 DNA follows: TGTGCCAGCAGCCAGAGGGGGAGAACTGGCTACACCTTC.

The chain joins TRBV27 to TRBJ1-6, with a tentative D call TRBD1 (6 bases). The CDR3 length is 15 residues. V gave up 6 bases and J gave up 5 bases, with 14 bases separating them. The V gene's germline CDR1 is MNHEY and CDR2 SMNVEV (reference sequence). CDR3 amino acids: CASSREGVDNSPLHF. CDR3 nucleotides: TGTGCCAGCAGCCGAGAGGGGGTGGATAATTCACCCCTCCACTTT.

J is TRBJ1-1 and V is TRBV12-5; the D gene is possibly TRBD1 (5 bases). Trimming removed 5 bases at V and 5 bases at J, with 18 bases between. The CDR3 has 15 amino acids. Germline V gives CDR1 LGHNT, CDR2 FRNRAP. As DNA, the CDR3 is TGTGCTAGTGGTATCTGGACACCGAAGGGGACTGAAGCTTTCTTT. Its protein is CASGIWTPKGTEAFF.

The rearrangement links TRBV4-1 to TRBJ2-7, with 9 nucleotides matching TRBD2. The CDR3 is 16 amino acids. Germline V CDR1 and CDR2: MGHRA, YSYEKL. V gave up 3 bases and J gave up 0 bases; unmatched junction bases: 6. In DNA, the CDR3 is TGCGCCAGCAGCCACCTAGCGGGGATTAGCTCCTACGAGCAGTACTTC. The encoded protein is CASSHLAGISSYEQYF.

This clone appeared a few times. The chain employs TRBV28 and TRBJ2-7, with a tentative D call TRBD1 (7 bases). The germline V and J ends were trimmed by 3 bases and 7 bases, with 16 bases remaining between them. Germline loops: CDR1 MDHEN, CDR2 SYDVKM. This CDR3 has 14 amino acids. The CDR3 here is CASSFFRGVVEQYF. Here the CDR3 DNA reads TGTGCCAGCAGTTTTTTCAGGGGGGTTGTAGAGCAGTACTTC.

This clone was found once. The J gene is TRBJ1-3, the V gene TRBV30; D perhaps matches TRBD1 (5 bases). The germline gives CDR1 GTSNPN, CDR2 SVGIG (reference sequence). CDR3 length: 15 residues. The V gene lost 2 bases and the J gene lost 0 bases, with 11 bases spanning the gap. CDR3 DNA sequence: TGTGCCTGGAGTTCCGGGGGGACCTCTGGAAACACCATATATTTT. As protein: CAWSSGGTSGNTIYF.

This chain connects TRBV10-3 to TRBJ1-1; maybe TRBD1 (5 bases). CDR1 and CDR2 from the germline V gene are ENHRY and SYGVKD. This CDR3 contains 14 residues. Trimming removed 4 bases at V and 5 bases at J, with 14 bases between. The CDR3 sequence: CAISGEGKETEAFF. The CDR3 nucleotides read TGTGCCATCAGTGGGGAGGGGAAGGAGACTGAAGCTTTCTTT.

V usage is TRBV5-6 and J usage is TRBJ2-7; perhaps TRBD1 as D (5 bases). The CDR3 covers 16 residues. V lost 2 bases to trimming and J lost 0 bases, with 15 bases between them. CDR1 is SGHDT and CDR2 is YYEEEE in the germline V gene. This CDR3 is CASSFFRQGISYEQYF. The CDR3 DNA reads as TGTGCCAGCAGCTTCTTTCGGCAGGGAATCTCCTACGAGCAGTACTTC.

This chain connects TRBV15 to TRBJ2-7; perhaps TRBD2 as D (5 bases). Germline V gene data show CDR1 as LNHNV and CDR2 as YYDKDF (reference sequence). The CDR3 runs 14 residues. Trimming pared 5 bases from V and 3 bases from J, leaving 14 bases between. CDR3 protein: CATSQNSGDYEQYF. For the CDR3, the DNA is TGTGCCACCAGCCAGAACAGCGGTGACTACGAGCAGTACTTC.

The J gene is TRBJ2-3, the V gene TRBV19; D is perhaps TRBD1 (6 bases). Germline V gene lookup returns CDR1 LNHDA and CDR2 SQIVND (reference sequence). The V end was cut by 7 bases, the J end by 6 bases, with 20 bases between. The length of the CDR3 is 15 residues. The CDR3 region is CASTESGTTYDTQYF. CDR3 nucleotides: TGTGCCAGTACCGAATCCGGGACAACTTATGATACGCAGTATTTT. The full variable domain, its missing parts supplied by reference TRBV19 and TRBJ2-3, is DGGITQSPKYLFRKEGQNVTLSCEQNLNHDAMYWYRQDPGQGLRLIYYSQIVNDFQKGDIAEGYSVSREKKESFPLTVTSAQKNPTAFYLCASTESGTTYDTQYFGPGTRLTVL.

The chain couples TRBV29-1 to TRBJ2-3, with TRBD2 as a possible D gene (6 bases). The germline V and J ends were trimmed by 2 bases and 2 bases, with 8 bases remaining between them. CDR1 is SQVTM and CDR2 is ANQGSEA in the germline V gene. The CDR3 runs 13 residues. The CDR3 loop is CSVELDYTDTQYF. For the CDR3, the DNA is TGCAGCGTTGAACTGGACTACACAGATACGCAGTATTTT.

The J gene is TRBJ2-2, the V gene TRBV11-1; D may be TRBD1 (6 bases). V lost 6 bases to trimming and J lost 0 bases, with 14 bases between them. This CDR3 has 16 residues. The V gene's germline CDR1 is SGHAT and CDR2 FQDESV (reference sequence). The CDR3 here is CASRTGQLSNTGELFF. Written as DNA, the CDR3 is TGTGCCAGCAGGACAGGCCAGCTATCGAACACCGGGGAGCTGTTTTTT.

V is TRBV4-2 and J is TRBJ1-4; 10 bases line up with TRBD1. J gave up 5 bases and V 1 base, and 7 bases lay outside the gene matches. Germline V CDR1 and CDR2: LGHNA, YNFKEQ. This CDR3 region has 17 residues. CDR3 sequence reads: CASSQGGDRGQNEKLFF. The CDR3 coding sequence is TGTGCCAGCAGCCAAGGTGGGGACAGGGGCCAAAATGAAAAACTGTTTTTT.